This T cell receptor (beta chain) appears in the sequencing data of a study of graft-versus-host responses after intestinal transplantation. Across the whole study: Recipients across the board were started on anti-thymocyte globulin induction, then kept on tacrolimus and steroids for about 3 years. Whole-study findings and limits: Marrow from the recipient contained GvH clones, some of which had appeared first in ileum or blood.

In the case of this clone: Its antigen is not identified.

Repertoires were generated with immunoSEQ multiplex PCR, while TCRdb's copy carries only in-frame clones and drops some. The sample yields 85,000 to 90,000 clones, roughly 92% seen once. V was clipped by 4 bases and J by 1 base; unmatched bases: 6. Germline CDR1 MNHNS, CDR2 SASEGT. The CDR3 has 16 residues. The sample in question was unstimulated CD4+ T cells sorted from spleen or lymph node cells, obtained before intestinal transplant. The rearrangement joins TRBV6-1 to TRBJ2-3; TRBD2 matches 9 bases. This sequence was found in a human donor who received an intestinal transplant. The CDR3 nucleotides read TGTGCCAGCAGTGGGCTAGCGGGGCTCCGCACAGATACGCAGTATTTT. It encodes CASSGLAGLRTDTQYF.